This TCR beta chain was documented in a study of OX40 agonist ivuxolimab in advanced cancers. Broader study findings: There were, on average, more expanded clones in CD8+ T cells than in CD4+.

This CDR3 has 15 residues. V was trimmed by 6 bases and J by 3 bases, leaving 15 bases between them. Per the germline V gene, CDR1 is MNHEY and CDR2 is SVGAGI. Some clones are missing from TCRdb's copy, which holds only in-frame ones; the method was immunoSEQ multiplex PCR. The sample consists of fewer than 30,000 clones, 70% to 90% of them appearing once. Remarks on this clone: Its antigen is currently unknown.

The V gene is TRBV6-5, the J gene TRBJ1-5; no firm D call. This sample comprised CD4+ or CD8+ T cells sorted from blood, obtained in a trial of the OX40 agonist ivuxolimab. The clonotype was recovered from an adult with an advanced solid tumor such as melanoma, head and neck, liver or kidney cancer. CDR3 coding DNA: TGTGCCAGCAGCCCATCGGGCTGGGTCAATCAGCCCCAGCATTTT. As protein: CASSPSGWVNQPQHF.